Listed below are T cell receptor beta chains from one sample, sequenced in a study of STAT3 mutations in large granular lymphocyte leukemia. Profiling relied on immunoSEQ multiplex PCR, and the TCRdb table lists in-frame clones only, not all of them. The sample consists of approximately 13,000 clones, roughly 90% of them appearing once. The sequenced material came from peripheral blood mononuclear cells. The receptors originated from a man between 40 and 49 years old with T-cell large granular lymphocyte leukemia. Some clones in this sample may be carry-over from other donors' samples. Each CDR3 is given with its conserved first and last residue. A D gene is named only where the DNA matches it firmly. Rows may omit the clone size; those that give it use once, few, many or a size class.

clone_size: NA
v_call: TRBV6-1
j_call: TRBJ2-2
d_call: NA
cdr3_nt: TGTGCCAGCAGTGAATGGGTGAACACCGGGGAGCTGTTTTTT
cdr3_aa: CASSEWVNTGELFF

clone_size: NA
v_call: TRBV10-2
j_call: TRBJ2-7
d_call: TRBD1
cdr3_nt: TGCGCCAGCAGACACGACAGGGAACTGGGGGAGCAGTACTTC
cdr3_aa: CASRHDRELGEQYF

clone_size: NA
v_call: TRBV4-1
j_call: TRBJ1-1
d_call: TRBD1
cdr3_nt: TGCGCCAGCAGCCCCAGGACAGGTATGAACACTGAAGCTTTCTTT
cdr3_aa: CASSPRTGMNTEAFF

clone_size: NA
v_call: TRBV10-3
j_call: TRBJ2-1
d_call: NA
cdr3_nt: TGTGCCATCAGCGCCGGGACACCGCTTGCTAATGAGCAGTTCTTC
cdr3_aa: CAISAGTPLANEQFF

clone_size: once
v_call: TRBV6-5
j_call: TRBJ2-7
d_call: NA
cdr3_nt: TGTGCTAGCGACAGTAACTCCTACGAGCAGTACTTC
cdr3_aa: CASDSNSYEQYF

clone_size: NA
v_call: TRBV6-5
j_call: TRBJ1-5
d_call: NA
cdr3_nt: TGTGCCAGCAGGGTAAACAGGGAAAGCAATCAGCCCCAGCATTTT
cdr3_aa: CASRVNRESNQPQHF

clone_size: NA
v_call: TRBV5-1
j_call: TRBJ1-1
d_call: NA
cdr3_nt: TGCGCCAGCAAAATACAGGAGAACACTGAAGCTTTCTTT
cdr3_aa: CASKIQENTEAFF

clone_size: NA
v_call: TRBV6-5
j_call: TRBJ2-3
d_call: NA
cdr3_nt: TGTGCCAGCAGTTACCTGCCAGGGGCCACAGATACGCAGTATTTT
cdr3_aa: CASSYLPGATDTQYF

clone_size: NA
v_call: TRBV9
j_call: TRBJ2-1
d_call: TRBD2
cdr3_nt: TGTGCCAGCAGCTCAAGCGGGACGCCCAATGAGCAGTTCTTC
cdr3_aa: CASSSSGTPNEQFF

clone_size: NA
v_call: TRBV6-5
j_call: TRBJ1-2
d_call: NA
cdr3_nt: TGTGCCAGCAGTTACTATCCCCAGGCCTATGGCTACACCTTC
cdr3_aa: CASSYYPQAYGYTF

clone_size: few
v_call: TRBV7-3
j_call: TRBJ2-2
d_call: TRBD2
cdr3_nt: TGTGCCAGCAGACCCAGCGGGGGGGCCGCTCCCGGGGAGCTGTTTTTT
cdr3_aa: CASRPSGGAAPGELFF

clone_size: NA
v_call: TRBV6-5
j_call: TRBJ2-1
d_call: NA
cdr3_nt: TGTGCCAGCAGCCCCGGGGTGGGTACGTTCTTC
cdr3_aa: CASSPGVGTFF

clone_size: NA
v_call: TRBV19
j_call: TRBJ1-1
d_call: NA
cdr3_nt: TGTGCCAGTAGTATATCAGGGGCATTCACTGAAGCTTTCTTT
cdr3_aa: CASSISGAFTEAFF

clone_size: NA
v_call: TRBV5-1
j_call: TRBJ2-4
d_call: NA
cdr3_nt: TGCGCCAGCAGCTTTGAGCTAGCCAAAAACATTCAGTACTTC
cdr3_aa: CASSFELAKNIQYF

clone_size: NA
v_call: TRBV10-3
j_call: TRBJ1-6
d_call: NA
cdr3_nt: TGTGCCCTATACTTCGGGCTCAAAATTAGCTCCTATAATTCACCCCTCCACTTT
cdr3_aa: CALYFGLKISSYNSPLHF

clone_size: NA
v_call: TRBV25-1
j_call: TRBJ1-4
d_call: NA
cdr3_nt: TGTGCCAGCAGGGCACAGGGTGGGAGTACAGCAACTAATGAAAAACTGTTTTTT
cdr3_aa: CASRAQGGSTATNEKLFF

clone_size: NA
v_call: TRBV7-2
j_call: TRBJ2-4
d_call: TRBD2
cdr3_nt: TGTGCCAGCAGCCGTTGGGGACTAGCGGGGGGCAACCCCCAAAACATTCAGTACTTC
cdr3_aa: CASSRWGLAGGNPQNIQYF

clone_size: NA
v_call: TRBV13
j_call: TRBJ1-6
d_call: NA
cdr3_nt: TGTGCCAGCAGCACCAGCGGGATAACGTATAATTCACCCCTCCACTTT
cdr3_aa: CASSTSGITYNSPLHF

clone_size: NA
v_call: TRBV29-1
j_call: TRBJ2-7
d_call: NA
cdr3_nt: TGCAGCGCCAGGGTTATGGACTACGAGCAGTACTTC
cdr3_aa: CSARVMDYEQYF

clone_size: once
v_call: TRBV7-2
j_call: TRBJ1-2
d_call: NA
cdr3_nt: TGTGCCAGCAGCACCCCTCGGTCCTCCTATGGCTACACCTTC
cdr3_aa: CASSTPRSSYGYTF

clone_size: NA
v_call: TRBV19
j_call: TRBJ2-7
d_call: NA
cdr3_nt: TGTGCCAGTAGTATGAACTCAGGGGCGTCCTACGAGCAGTACTTC
cdr3_aa: CASSMNSGASYEQYF

clone_size: NA
v_call: TRBV5-6
j_call: TRBJ2-2
d_call: NA
cdr3_nt: TGTGCCAGCAGCATGGACAGACTGAACACCGGGGAGCTGTTTTTT
cdr3_aa: CASSMDRLNTGELFF

clone_size: few
v_call: TRBV20-1
j_call: TRBJ1-2
d_call: NA
cdr3_nt: TGCAGTGCCCGGGCCACTGGCTACACCTTC
cdr3_aa: CSARATGYTF

clone_size: NA
v_call: TRBV28
j_call: TRBJ2-7
d_call: NA
cdr3_nt: TGTGCCAGCATCCTTAGGGGGGGTTCCTACGAGCAGTACTTC
cdr3_aa: CASILRGGSYEQYF

clone_size: NA
v_call: TRBV30
j_call: TRBJ2-7
d_call: TRBD1
cdr3_nt: TGTGCCTGGAGTGTACGGGGACAGGCACCCTACGAGCAGTACTTC
cdr3_aa: CAWSVRGQAPYEQYF

clone_size: NA
v_call: TRBV2
j_call: TRBJ2-7
d_call: NA
cdr3_nt: TGTGCCAGCAGTGAGGGTGTTGCGCAGTACTTC
cdr3_aa: CASSEGVAQYF

clone_size: NA
v_call: TRBV5-1
j_call: TRBJ2-1
d_call: NA
cdr3_nt: TGCGCCAGCAGCTTGGCCACACCACACAATGAGCAGTTCTTC
cdr3_aa: CASSLATPHNEQFF

clone_size: NA
v_call: TRBV10-2
j_call: TRBJ1-1
d_call: NA
cdr3_nt: TGCGCCAGCAGGGTTTCGACAGGATCTGAAGCTTTCTTT
cdr3_aa: CASRVSTGSEAFF

clone_size: NA
v_call: TRBV29-1
j_call: TRBJ2-7
d_call: NA
cdr3_nt: TGCAGCGCCCTAGGAGGCGGTACCTACGAGCAGTACTTC
cdr3_aa: CSALGGGTYEQYF

clone_size: NA
v_call: TRBV6-1
j_call: TRBJ2-3
d_call: NA
cdr3_nt: TGTGCCAGCAGTGAAGCTCAAGCAGGGAGAACGACAGATACGCAGTATTTT
cdr3_aa: CASSEAQAGRTTDTQYF

clone_size: NA
v_call: TRBV9
j_call: TRBJ2-3
d_call: NA
cdr3_nt: TGTGCCAGCACGTTCGGGCAGATCACAGATACGCAGTATTTT
cdr3_aa: CASTFGQITDTQYF

clone_size: NA
v_call: TRBV6-1
j_call: TRBJ1-2
d_call: NA
cdr3_nt: TGTGCCACCTCGGGCCCTAGGCCTGGCTACACCTTC
cdr3_aa: CATSGPRPGYTF

clone_size: NA
v_call: TRBV30
j_call: TRBJ1-2
d_call: TRBD1
cdr3_nt: TGTGCCTGGAGCACAGGGGGGGACTATGGCTACACCTTC
cdr3_aa: CAWSTGGDYGYTF

clone_size: NA
v_call: TRBV28
j_call: TRBJ2-7
d_call: NA
cdr3_nt: TGTGCCAGCAGTTCCCGGGACACCTTCTCCTACGAGCAGTACTTC
cdr3_aa: CASSSRDTFSYEQYF

clone_size: NA
v_call: TRBV5-1
j_call: TRBJ2-1
d_call: NA
cdr3_nt: TGCGCCAGCAGCTTGGCAGGGTCCTCCTACAATGAGCAGTTCTTC
cdr3_aa: CASSLAGSSYNEQFF

clone_size: NA
v_call: TRBV18
j_call: TRBJ1-4
d_call: NA
cdr3_nt: TGTGCCAGCTCACCGACCCCCACGGCAGAAAAACTGTTTTTT
cdr3_aa: CASSPTPTAEKLFF

clone_size: few
v_call: TRBV14
j_call: TRBJ2-7
d_call: NA
cdr3_nt: TGTGCCAGCAGCAGGGAGGTGGGCTACGAGCAGTACTTC
cdr3_aa: CASSREVGYEQYF